The clone carrying this T cell receptor beta chain was seen at least ten times. What was amplified from RNA transcripts were TCR beta CDR3 regions. Using the HTBI primer set, a first-round RT-PCR was run on the TCR CDR3. In TCRdb, the multiplex PCR reads were re-called with MiXCR into one record per CDR3 protein. The table has under 350,000 distinct CDR3 sequences, under 25% seen once; the top ten hold around 48%. V dropped 5 bases and J dropped 1; count of bases not matched to a gene: 6. Germline CDR1 and CDR2: DFQATT and SNEGSKA (reference sequence). This CDR3 region has 15 residues. The data originate from a study of T cells in Graves' hyperthyroidism and ophthalmopathy.

Material: blood. V gene TRBV20-1 combines with J gene TRBJ2-3; the match to TRBD2 covers 10 bases. This clonotype was obtained from a woman between 45 and 60 years old with Graves' hyperthyroidism. CDR3 sequence reads: CSARVAGGGTDTQYF. CDR3 nucleotides: TGCAGTGCTCGAGTAGCGGGAGGCGGCACAGATACGCAGTATTTT.